Each of the 3 T cell receptor beta chains below was sequenced from the same sample in a study of T cell clonotyping in hematopoietic cell transplantation. Profiling relied on immunoSEQ multiplex PCR, and the TCRdb table lists in-frame clones only, not all of them. The sample has some 40,000 clones; about 93% are singletons. The sequenced sample consisted of peripheral blood mononuclear cells. These TCRs come from a woman in her forties or fifties in good health. Some clones in this sample may be carry-over from other donors' samples.

Regarding this clone: At one end the junction does not follow the germline gene, possibly because of a read error. CDR3 region: CSVKETGTGGEETQYF. CDR3 in DNA: TGCAGCGTTAAAGAAACCGGGACAGGGGGTGAAGAGACCCAGTACTTC. The V gene is TRBV29-1, the J gene TRBJ2-5; 11 bases are shared with TRBD1. Germline V CDR1 and CDR2: SQVTM, ANQGSEA. The CDR3 totals 16 residues.

The CDR3 loop is CASSLERSETQYF. CDR3 DNA sequence: TGTGCCAGCAGCTTGGAACGGTCAGAGACCCAGTACTTC. The chain carries TRBV5-8 and TRBJ2-5; D unresolved. CDR1 is SGHTS and CDR2 is YDEGEE in the germline V gene. The CDR3 is made up of 13 amino acids. Trimming pared 0 bases from V and 4 bases from J, leaving 7 bases between.

The chain links TRBV5-1 to TRBJ2-1; 9 bases match TRBD1. Germline CDR1 reads SGHRS; CDR2 reads YFSETQ. J gave up 8 bases and V 3 bases, and 6 bases lay outside the gene matches. This CDR3 spans 14 amino acids. Written as DNA, the CDR3 is TGCGCCAGCAGCTCCCGGGACAGGGTGGATGAGCAGTTCTTC. Translated, it gives CASSSRDRVDEQFF.